This is a list of T cell receptor beta chains from one sample in a study of cytomegalovirus exposure and HLA in healthy donors. The protocol was immunoSEQ multiplex PCR, while the TCRdb copy is restricted to in-frame clones and leaves out a portion. The sample lists 110,000 or so clones; 70% to 80% were seen once. Input material: PBMCs. The receptors were sampled from a woman aged 45-59 years in good health and CMV-seropositive. Both conserved end residues are trimmed from each CDR3.

j_call	v_call	cdr3_aa
TRBJ1-2	TRBV7-2	ASSLVLTYGYT
TRBJ1-1	TRBV7-2	ASSLSGNTEAF
TRBJ1-1	TRBV5-4	ASSPPGQGMRNTEAF
TRBJ1-3	TRBV7-2	ASSPPHSGNTIY
TRBJ1-2	TRBV5-1	ASSVTGTTNYGYT
TRBJ2-5	TRBV5-1	ASSLGGQTQETQY
TRBJ2-3	TRBV6-6	ASRRGQGGFTDTQY
TRBJ2-1	TRBV28	ASSSRTSGNNEQF
TRBJ1-4	TRBV7-6	ASSITGVSTNEKLF
TRBJ2-6	TRBV19	ASSMPGGGNGANVLT
TRBJ1-1	TRBV19	ASRDRSNTEAF
TRBJ2-7	TRBV15	ATSRDPEGLLGYEQY
TRBJ1-4	TRBV9	ASSTGATNEKLF
TRBJ2-5	TRBV28	ASSPSGETQY
TRBJ2-1	TRBV5-1	ASSLLASGSDEQF
TRBJ2-7	TRBV5-1	ASSLGGGNSYEQY
TRBJ2-5	TRBV27	ASRPSIEGLTFPSPPWETQY
TRBJ2-7	TRBV7-8	ASSLVDSYEQY
TRBJ2-7	TRBV27	ASSRGFGSYEQY
TRBJ2-5	TRBV5-1	ASRRSGTEQETQY
TRBJ1-1	TRBV9	ASSDRESNTEAF
TRBJ1-2	TRBV25-1	ASSVGTGGLGYT
TRBJ2-5	TRBV7-2	ASTTSAGHQETQY
TRBJ1-6	TRBV20-1	SASPSGALH
TRBJ1-3	TRBV10-3	AISEPAASGNTIY
TRBJ2-3	TRBV7-6	ASSLVLGGDTQY
TRBJ1-4	TRBV4-1	ASSQQSSGTGVGEKLF
TRBJ1-2	TRBV7-9	ASSLGYGEGYT
TRBJ2-7	TRBV7-2	ASSLSSGKSDEQY
TRBJ1-2	TRBV7-2	ASSLGSRDWRGYT
TRBJ2-2	TRBV11-3	ASSLLPPDRGTGELF
TRBJ2-1	TRBV18	ASSPKIAGDGNEQF
TRBJ2-3	TRBV6-5	ASSTFTGPADTQY
TRBJ2-7	TRBV5-6	ASSVGGPLYEQY
TRBJ1-2	TRBV5-4	ASSHRDRDGYGYT
TRBJ2-1	TRBV5-8	ASSPQGLSYNEQF
TRBJ2-7	TRBV19	ASSKAGGRSYEQY
TRBJ2-1	TRBV5-6	ASRHTGTEQF
TRBJ1-5	TRBV19	ASRRTGTPQPQH
TRBJ1-1	TRBV7-8	ASKRTGPNTEAF
TRBJ1-2	TRBV5-1	ASSLGVGDRTNYGYT
TRBJ2-5	TRBV5-1	ASSQDRGGETQY
TRBJ1-5	TRBV10-3	AISESGGSSNQPQH
TRBJ1-2	TRBV7-2	ASSLESSPSYGYT
TRBJ2-7	TRBV18	ASSPGQGINEQY
TRBJ2-1	TRBV11-2	ASSPGTSGEQF
TRBJ1-2	TRBV5-4	ASSSPGDYGYT
TRBJ1-4	TRBV4-1	ASSQKVPVGGGEEKLF
TRBJ1-3	TRBV30	ALAARSTIY
TRBJ1-1	TRBV7-2	ASSPNTGVWTEAF
TRBJ1-2	TRBV28	ASSRRQGLIYGYT